Sequencing of this TCR beta chain was carried out in a study of STAT3 mutations in large granular lymphocyte leukemia (dated by TCRdb to the late 2010s). Describing the broader study: Roughly half of the T-LGLL patients who were sequenced longitudinally carried canonical activating STAT3 mutations. Over half of the T-LGLL patients were given one or more immunosuppressive therapy regimens, and around two fifths of the treated patients had a hematologic response. To reconstruct clonal hierarchy and dynamics, serial deep sequencing of TCRbeta CDR3 and STAT3 was performed in patients with T-cell large granular lymphocyte leukemia. From an initial cohort of 207 LGL patients, eighteen representative T-LGLL cases were chosen for longitudinal sequencing of TCRbeta and STAT3. As controls, the study also included longitudinal sequencing of two patients with natural killer LGL leukemia. For each patient, sequencing was performed at an average of approximately 4 time points, with a range of 2 to 8 samplings. Broad study findings and their caveats: Persisting codominant clonotypes in some patients meant a small but highly pathogenic clone may have been missed. TCR clonotype switching after therapy was seen in about 35% of the 18 patients, with all newly emerging clones being STAT3 wild type. Because no samples were available when a clone first appeared, clonal expansion had to be inferred from samplings taken at other points. At least one immunodominant TCRbeta clonotype was identified in every T-LGLL patient, and multiple immunodominant subclonotypes were identified in about half of the T-LGLL patients. The burden of the dominant TCR clone was higher than the STAT3 mutant burden in several patients, which suggests that the STAT3 mutation arose secondarily inside a clone that had already expanded. Variable intervals between samplings and differing treatment regimens complicated linking therapy response to changes in TCR clonal burden.

An Illumina MiSeq was used to sequence the TCRbeta libraries, yielding an average of approximately 40,000 productive templates per sample. The immunoSEQ assay, which uses multiplex PCR amplification, was used to generate TCRbeta CDR3 libraries. The authors processed their data as follows. Repertoire diversity was calculated as previously defined, and values close to 0 indicated extremely monoclonal samples. TCRdb retrieved this table from immuneACCESS and kept in-frame rearrangements only. Not all clones are present; in checked studies, unresolved V genes account for under half, and no reason is known for the remainder. That table is the source of V, J and clone size, and D and trimming were worked out from the DNA. Present in this sample are some 5,000 clones, around 54% of which were seen just once. The ten largest clones take up 84% of the sample. Counted from cysteine to phenylalanine, this CDR3 has 17 amino acids. This entry keeps only the CDR3 DNA: 51 bases, framed from base 1. The trim is 5 bases for V and 4 bases for J, with a gap of 23 bases between the germline ends. CDR1 and CDR2, looked up from the germline V gene (reference sequence), are SEHNR and FQNEAQ.

This clone was seen more than once but under ten times. The clone's antigen remains unknown. One base away there is no much larger clone; base qualities are not given. DNA was extracted from blood mononuclear cells, with the same DNA used for both TCR and STAT3 sequencing. The sequence links TRBV7-9 to TRBJ1-2; the D gene is perhaps TRBD1, from 5 matching bases. The clonotype comes from a man between 60 and 75 years old with T-cell large granular lymphocyte leukemia. Some clones in this sample may be carry-over from other donors' samples. The age is the age at diagnosis. Sequenced input: peripheral blood mononuclear cells. The CDR3 protein is CASSGTGGSALIYGYTF. The nucleotide sequence is given as TGTGCCAGCAGCGGGACGGGAGGGTCCGCTCTTATCTATGGCTACACCTTC.